This T cell receptor (beta chain) is from a study of early T cells in non-severe SARS-CoV-2 infection. In its sample, this clonotype ranks as medium-sized (0.01 to 0.1%). Germline V CDR1 and CDR2: MNHEY, SMNVEV (reference sequence). The CDR3 consists of 15 residues. The V end was cut by 9 bases, the J end by 0 bases, with 17 bases between. TCRdb re-analysed the 5' RACE reads in MiXCR, keeping a single row per CDR3 protein. The sample shows 25,000 to 35,000 distinct CDR3 sequences, around 5.8% of them seen only once. The receptor comes from an adult who was a healthcare worker with PCR-confirmed SARS-CoV-2 infection or an uninfected control (not recorded which). The specimen was whole blood. This chain joins TRBV27 and TRBJ1-1, with a tentative D call TRBD1 (6 bases). For the CDR3, the DNA is TGTGCCAGTCGGTGGGGGGGGCGGATGAACACTGAAGCTTTCTTT. The encoded protein is CASRWGGRMNTEAFF.